These 21 T cell receptor beta chains were sequenced from one sample in a study of CD8 T cells in ankylosing spondylitis. TCRdb redid the calling of the 5' RACE reads with MiXCR, one entry per CDR3 protein. The sample holds tens of thousands of distinct CDR3 sequences, approximately 9.9% seen once. The sample was blood, either unsorted or a sorted T cell fraction (not recorded which). These receptors were obtained from a male donor with ankylosing spondylitis or in good health (not recorded which).

This chain links TRBV7-2 with TRBJ1-2; tentative D call: TRBD1 (5 bases). CDR1 is SGHTA, CDR2 FQGNSA, per germline. V lost 3 bases, J lost 4 bases, and 12 bases lay in between. The CDR3 has 14 residues. The CDR3 loop is CASSLGTQGYGYTF. The DNA for the CDR3 is TGTGCCAGCAGCTTGGGGACCCAGGGCTATGGCTACACCTTC.

This clonotype has ten or more counts. The chain employs TRBV28 and TRBJ1-1; D gene unclear. The CDR3 spans 14 residues. The germline V gene encodes CDR1 MDHEN and CDR2 SYDVKM. Trimming cost V 3 bases and J 3 bases, with 11 bases left between them. This chain's CDR3 is CASSFRKADTEAFF. CDR3 sequence (DNA): TGTGCCAGCAGTTTTCGGAAAGCGGACACTGAAGCTTTCTTT.

This clonotype has just a few counts. The chain carries TRBV20-1 and TRBJ2-7; D unclear. CDR3 length equals 14 residues. Germline V gene lookup returns CDR1 DFQATT and CDR2 SNEGSKA (reference sequence). Trimming removed 5 bases from V and 4 bases from J, with 18 bases in between. The CDR3 nucleotides are TGCAGTGCTCCCCCGCGGTTCGCCAGATACGAGCAGTACTTC. Translated: CSAPPRFARYEQYF.

This chain links TRBV7-2 with TRBJ1-5, with 7 bases identical to TRBD1. Germline V lookup: CDR1 SGHTA, CDR2 FQGNSA. With 1 base clipped from V and 7 bases from J, the junction kept 4 bases outside the gene matches. The CDR3 sequence is 14 residues long. The chain's CDR3 is CASSLDSRGQPQHF. CDR3 coding DNA: TGTGCCAGCAGCTTAGATTCCAGGGGGCAGCCCCAGCATTTT. The whole variable domain, filled in from reference TRBV7-2 and TRBJ1-5, reads GAGVSQSPSNKVTEKGKDVELRCDPISGHTALYWYRQSLGQGLEFLIYFQGNSAPDKSGLPSDRFSAERTGGSVSTLTIQRTQQEDSAVYLCASSLDSRGQPQHFGDGTRLSIL.

The table lists this clonotype with many counts. The genes are TRBV6-5 and TRBJ2-2; D is unclear. CDR1 is MNHEY, CDR2 SVGAGI, per germline. This CDR3 is built from 16 residues. With 0 bases removed from V and 2 bases from J, the gap between germline ends came to 10 bases. CDR3 region: CASSYSLAKNTGELFF. CDR3 nucleotides: TGTGCCAGCAGTTACTCGTTGGCAAAAAACACCGGGGAGCTGTTTTTT.

This clonotype was seen repeatedly, ten times or more. This chain uses TRBV27 with TRBJ1-6; D gene ambiguous. Trimming took off 7 bases at V and 5 bases at J, with 30 bases between the two ends. The CDR3 is 20 residues long. Germline V CDR1 and CDR2: MNHEY, SMNVEV (reference sequence). Here the CDR3 reads CASKRHLAFYHSLNNSPLHF. CDR3 DNA: TGTGCCAGCAAACGACACCTGGCCTTTTACCACTCTTTAAATAATTCACCCCTCCACTTT.

This clonotype was found many times. The chain is built from TRBV10-3 and TRBJ1-2; no firm D call. CDR3 length: 14 residues. The V gene's germline CDR1 is ENHRY and CDR2 SYGVKD. V lost 8 bases and J lost 0, with 13 bases in between. The CDR3: CAIRESAPNYGYTF. The DNA of the CDR3 is TGTGCCATCCGGGAATCGGCCCCTAACTATGGCTACACCTTC.

This clonotype appeared a single time. The conserved phenylalanine or tryptophan is not found at the CDR3 terminus, so this likely reflects a read error. V and J are TRBV29-1 and TRBJ2-7, with a weak D call TRBD2 (5 bases). Per the germline V gene, CDR1 is SQVTM and CDR2 is ANQGSEA. V lost 5 bases, J lost 1 base, and 12 bases lay in between. CDR3 length: 13 amino acids. CDR3 residues: CSVYGGISYEQYY. CDR3 bases: TGCAGCGTTTATGGAGGAATTTCCTACGAGCAGTACTAC.

This clonotype was seen a handful of times. CDR3 loop: CASSKGFTDTQYF. The CDR3 DNA follows: TGTGCCAGCAGCAAGGGGTTCACAGATACGCAGTATTTT. The rearrangement uses TRBV14 and TRBJ2-3; TRBD1 is a possible D gene (5 bases). Germline CDR1 reads SGHDN; CDR2 reads FVKESK. Between the trimmed V and J ends, which lost 5 bases and 2 bases, there was a span of 8 bases. The CDR3 extends over 13 amino acids.

This clonotype showed up many times. V and J are TRBV12-3 or TRBV12-4 and TRBJ1-5; weak D call: TRBD1 (6 bases). The CDR3 consists of 15 residues. Trimming shortened V by 6 bases and J by 1 base, and 13 bases separated the two germline ends. The CDR3 sequence is CASRLQGVSNQPQHF. For the CDR3, the DNA is TGTGCCAGCAGATTACAGGGAGTCAGCAATCAGCCCCAGCATTTT.

This clonotype appeared many times. The chain couples TRBV5-1 to TRBJ1-1; TRBD1 matches 8 bases. With V trimmed by 2 bases and J by 5 bases, 8 bases remained unmatched. The germline CDR1 and CDR2 sequences are SGHRS and YFSETQ. This CDR3 spans 15 amino acids. The CDR3 loop is CASSFGQGGTTEAFF. In DNA form, the CDR3 reads TGCGCCAGCAGCTTTGGACAGGGAGGGACAACTGAAGCTTTCTTT.

The rearrangement links TRBV5-1 to TRBJ2-1; D is perhaps TRBD1 (5 bases). The CDR3 runs to 15 residues. Germline CDR1 is SGHRS and CDR2 is YFSETQ. The V end lost 4 bases, the J end lost 5 bases, and 16 bases lay between the germline ends. For the CDR3, the DNA is TGCGCCAGCAGCCCCCGGACACAACCCGACAATGAGCAGTTCTTC. Its protein is CASSPRTQPDNEQFF.

A remark on this clonotype: An end of the junction differs from the germline gene, which may be a read error. V gene TRBV5-1 combines with J gene TRBJ2-7; 7 nucleotides line up with TRBD1. Germline CDR1 and CDR2: SGHRS and YFSETQ. CDR3 length: 14 amino acids. CDR3 DNA: TGCGCCAGCGGGCAAGGGGGCGGTGAATACGCGCAGTACTTC. Protein product: CASGQGGGEYAQYF.

This clonotype was seen at least ten times. The gene calls are TRBV5-1 and TRBJ2-1; no clear D gene. Per the germline V gene, CDR1 is SGHRS and CDR2 is YFSETQ. The V and J ends lost 0 bases and 7 bases respectively, with 5 bases between them. The CDR3 has 12 amino acids. CDR3 sequence reads: CASSLASNEQFF. DNA for the CDR3: TGCGCCAGCAGCTTGGCGTCTAATGAGCAGTTCTTC.

The J gene is TRBJ2-5, the V gene TRBV7-2; 10 bases map to TRBD2. V gave up 2 bases and J gave up 5 bases; unmatched junction bases: 11. This CDR3 region has 17 residues. The germline V gene encodes CDR1 SGHTA and CDR2 FQGNSA. CDR3 DNA sequence: TGTGCCAGCAGCTTAAGGAGGGCTAGCGGGGGTTACGAGACCCAGTACTTC. It is translated as CASSLRRASGGYETQYF.

The table lists this clonotype with many counts. This chain joins TRBV7-2 and TRBJ2-7; TRBD1 matches 8 bases. Looked up from germline, CDR1 is SGHTA and CDR2 is FQGNSA. There are 13 residues in the CDR3. Unmatched junction bases numbered 3, after V lost 6 bases and J lost 2 bases. The DNA for the CDR3 is TGTGCCAGCAGGCCGACAGGGGCCTACGAGCAGTACTTC. It translates to CASRPTGAYEQYF.

This chain connects TRBV19 to TRBJ1-1, with D possibly matching TRBD1 (5 bases). This CDR3 comprises 17 residues. Germline assignment: CDR1 LNHDA and CDR2 SQIVND (reference sequence). V was shortened by 5 bases and J by 0 bases, with 19 bases between the two germline ends. The CDR3 sequence: CASSPLRAGLMNTEAFF. The CDR3 DNA sequence: TGTGCCAGTAGTCCTTTGAGGGCAGGGCTGATGAACACTGAAGCTTTCTTT.

This clonotype was counted at least ten times. The chain has TRBV9 and TRBJ1-3; D may be TRBD1 (5 bases). The germline V and J ends were trimmed by 4 bases and 0 bases, with 14 bases remaining between them. Germline-derived CDR1 and CDR2 are SGDLS and YYNGEE. This CDR3 spans 16 amino acids. The CDR3 nucleotides are TGTGCCAGCAGCCCCCTGGGGCACCACTCTGGAAACACCATATATTTT. This gives the protein CASSPLGHHSGNTIYF.

At least ten counts were recorded for this clonotype. CDR3 sequence: CAITPEGGNTEAFF. CDR3 sequence (DNA): TGTGCCATCACCCCGGAGGGGGGGAACACTGAAGCTTTCTTT. The rearrangement links TRBV10-3 to TRBJ1-1; D may be TRBD1 (6 bases). CDR1 ENHRY and CDR2 SYGVKD come from the germline V gene. The V and J ends lost 7 bases and 1 base respectively, with 13 bases between them. The CDR3 runs 14 residues.

In this sample, this clonotype turned up many times. The V call is TRBV5-4, the J call TRBJ1-1; TRBD1 matches 9 bases. J lost 0 bases, V lost 3 bases, and 6 bases had no gene match. The CDR3 has 16 amino acids. Germline assignment: CDR1 SGHNT and CDR2 YYREEE (reference sequence). The CDR3 bases are TGTGCCAGCAGCTCGAGGACAGGGGATATGAACACTGAAGCTTTCTTT. Residues: CASSSRTGDMNTEAFF.

There are many counts of this clonotype. J is TRBJ1-1 and V is TRBV12-3 or TRBV12-4; 7 bases line up with TRBD1. The CDR3 loop spans 15 amino acids. V lost 1 base to trimming and J lost 1 base; unmatched junction nucleotides: 3. This chain's CDR3 is CASSLVAGGNTEAFF. For the CDR3, the DNA is TGTGCCAGCAGTTTAGTCGCAGGGGGGAACACTGAAGCTTTCTTT.